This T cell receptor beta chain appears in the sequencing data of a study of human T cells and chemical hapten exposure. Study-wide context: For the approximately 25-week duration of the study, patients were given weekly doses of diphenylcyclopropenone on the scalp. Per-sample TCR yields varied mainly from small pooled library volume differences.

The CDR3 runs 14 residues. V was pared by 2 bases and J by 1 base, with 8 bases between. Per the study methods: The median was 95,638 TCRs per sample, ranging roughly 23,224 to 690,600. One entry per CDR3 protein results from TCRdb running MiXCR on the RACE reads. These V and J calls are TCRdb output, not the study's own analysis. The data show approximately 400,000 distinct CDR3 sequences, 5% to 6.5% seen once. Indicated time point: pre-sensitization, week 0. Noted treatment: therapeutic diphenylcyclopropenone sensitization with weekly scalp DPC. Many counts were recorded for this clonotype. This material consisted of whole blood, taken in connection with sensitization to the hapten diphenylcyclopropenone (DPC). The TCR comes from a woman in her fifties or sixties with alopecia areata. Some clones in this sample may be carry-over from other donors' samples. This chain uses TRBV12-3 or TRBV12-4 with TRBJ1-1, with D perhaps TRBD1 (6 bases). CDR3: CASSLTGTNTEAFF. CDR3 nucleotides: TGTGCCAGCAGTTTAACAGGGACGAACACTGAAGCTTTCTTT.